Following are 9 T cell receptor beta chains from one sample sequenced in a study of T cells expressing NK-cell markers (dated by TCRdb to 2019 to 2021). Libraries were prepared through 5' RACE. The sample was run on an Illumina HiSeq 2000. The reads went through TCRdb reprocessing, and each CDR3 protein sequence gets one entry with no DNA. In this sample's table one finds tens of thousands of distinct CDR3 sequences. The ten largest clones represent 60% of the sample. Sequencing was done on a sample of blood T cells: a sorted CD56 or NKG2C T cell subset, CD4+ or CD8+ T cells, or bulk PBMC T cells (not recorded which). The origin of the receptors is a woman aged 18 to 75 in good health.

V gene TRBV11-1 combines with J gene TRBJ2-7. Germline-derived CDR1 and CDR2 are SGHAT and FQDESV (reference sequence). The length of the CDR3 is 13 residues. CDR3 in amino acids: CASSLVGYYEQYF.

CDR3 region: CASSLDDGELFF. The gene calls are TRBV14 and TRBJ2-2. The CDR3 length is 12 residues. Per germline, CDR1 SGHDN and CDR2 FVKESK.

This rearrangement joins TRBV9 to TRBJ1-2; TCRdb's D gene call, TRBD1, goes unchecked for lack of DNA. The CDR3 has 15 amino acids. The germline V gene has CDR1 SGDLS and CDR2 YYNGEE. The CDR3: CASSVGGTANYGYTF.

The CDR3 sequence: CASSRDRDSYNSPLHF. V usage is TRBV28 and J usage is TRBJ1-6; TCRdb calls TRBD1, which cannot be checked without DNA. The germline gives CDR1 MDHEN, CDR2 SYDVKM. CDR3 length: 16 amino acids.

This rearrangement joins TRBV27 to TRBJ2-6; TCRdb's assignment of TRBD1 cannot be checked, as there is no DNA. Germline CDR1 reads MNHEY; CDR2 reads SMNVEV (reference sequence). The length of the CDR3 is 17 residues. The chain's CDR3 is CATRKTGGIAGANVLTF.

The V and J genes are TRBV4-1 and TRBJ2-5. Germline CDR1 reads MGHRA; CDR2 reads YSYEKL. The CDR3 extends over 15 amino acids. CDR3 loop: CASSQDAGFQETQYF.

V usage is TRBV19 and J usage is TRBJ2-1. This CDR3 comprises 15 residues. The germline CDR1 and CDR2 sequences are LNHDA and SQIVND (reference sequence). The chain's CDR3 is CASSMDLSSYNEQFF.

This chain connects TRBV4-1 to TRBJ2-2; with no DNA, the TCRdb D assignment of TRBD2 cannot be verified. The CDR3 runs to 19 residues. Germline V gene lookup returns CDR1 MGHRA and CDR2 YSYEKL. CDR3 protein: CASSQDRASGGGNTGELFF.

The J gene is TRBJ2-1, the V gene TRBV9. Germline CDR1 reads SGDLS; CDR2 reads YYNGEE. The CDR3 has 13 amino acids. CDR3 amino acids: CASSVAGGPEQFF.